A single sample is the source of the 29 T cell receptor beta chains below, sequenced in a study of hypomethylating agent response in myelodysplastic syndrome. Assay: immunoSEQ multiplex PCR; the TCRdb copy retains only in-frame clones and omits some. This table has several thousand clones, 82% appearing once. Sequencing used bone marrow, obtained before or after starting hypomethylating agent treatment for myelodysplastic syndrome (not recorded which). The receptors here all came from a human donor with myelodysplastic syndrome.

The chain combines TRBV10-3 with TRBJ1-1; 8 bases are a match to TRBD1. Unmatched junction bases numbered 6, after V lost 2 bases and J lost 10 bases. This CDR3 contains 13 residues. Germline V CDR1 and CDR2: ENHRY, SYGVKD. CDR3: CAISETQGDAAFF. The CDR3 nucleotides are TGTGCCATCAGTGAGACACAGGGGGACGCAGCTTTCTTT.

This sequence joins TRBV27 and TRBJ2-5; perhaps TRBD2 as D (6 bases). The J call could be wrong; TRBJ2-7 is a better fit for the DNA end. The CDR3 sequence is 11 residues long. The germline CDR1 and CDR2 sequences are MNHEY and SMNVEV (reference sequence). For the CDR3, the DNA is TGTGCCAGCACCCTCGGGGGCGAGCAGTACTTC. It specifies CASTLGGEQYF.

This clone was recorded once. This rearrangement joins TRBV2 to TRBJ1-1; no clear D. The CDR3 length is 16 residues. The germline CDR1 and CDR2 sequences are SNHLY and FYNNEI. The germline V and J ends were trimmed by 0 bases and 6 bases, with 17 bases remaining between them. CDR3 DNA: TGTGCCAGCAGTGAAGCGTTGGCTTATGGGAGCGCTGAAGCTTTCTTT. Its protein product is CASSEALAYGSAEAFF.

CDR3 sequence reads: CASSYSERQTQYF. The CDR3 DNA is TGTGCCAGCAGTTACTCCGAACGCCAGACCCAGTACTTC. The rearrangement joins TRBV6-6 to TRBJ2-5; unclear D gene. The CDR3 consists of 13 residues. Trimming pared 0 bases from V and 6 bases from J, leaving 8 bases between. CDR1 and CDR2 (germline): MNHNY, SVGAGI (reference sequence).

The chain joins TRBV6-5 to TRBJ2-7; D perhaps matches TRBD2 (5 bases). V lost 2 bases and J lost 7, with 18 bases in between. The CDR3 loop spans 15 amino acids. Germline values: CDR1 MNHEY, CDR2 SVGAGI. CDR3 amino acids: CASSYHQARPGEQYF. The DNA of the CDR3 is TGTGCCAGCAGTTACCACCAGGCGCGCCCGGGGGAGCAGTACTTC.

The table lists this clone with a count of one. Germline is not matched at one junction end, which may reflect a read error. As DNA, the CDR3 is TGCGCCAGCAGCCAATCACTGACAGGTCTATCCTACGAGCAGTACTTC. Protein sequence: CASSQSLTGLSYEQYF. The chain has TRBV7-9 and TRBJ2-7; D is possibly TRBD1 (6 bases). This CDR3 is built from 16 residues. Germline values: CDR1 SEHNR, CDR2 FQNEAQ (reference sequence).

The rearrangement joins TRBV7-2 to TRBJ2-7; 10 nucleotides align to TRBD2. The CDR3 has 14 amino acids. CDR1 and CDR2 from the germline V gene are SGHTA and FQGNSA. V was clipped by 5 bases and J by 3 bases; unmatched bases: 4. The CDR3 region is CASSVSSGSYEQYF. The CDR3 coding sequence is TGTGCCAGCAGCGTGTCTAGCGGGAGCTACGAGCAGTACTTC.

This clone was seen a handful of times. The V call is TRBV5-4, the J call TRBJ2-7, with 9 bases fitting TRBD2. CDR3 length: 15 amino acids. The junction had 7 bases not matched to a gene; V was cut back by 0 bases and J by 6 bases. Germline-derived CDR1 and CDR2 are SGHNT and YYREEE (reference sequence). The chain's CDR3 is CASSLAGNSGSEQYF. The CDR3 DNA sequence: TGTGCCAGCAGCTTGGCCGGGAATAGCGGGAGCGAGCAGTACTTC. Full variable domain (rest looked up from reference TRBV5-4 and TRBJ2-7): ETGVTQSPTHLIKTRGQQVTLRCSSQSGHNTVSWYQQALGQGPQFIFQYYREEENGRGNFPPRFSGLQFPNYSSELNVNALELDDSALYLCASSLAGNSGSEQYFGPGTRLTVT.

This chain links TRBV4-2 with TRBJ2-5, with D perhaps matching TRBD1 (6 bases). The CDR3 consists of 15 residues. Trimming took 3 bases from V and 4 from J, leaving 15 bases between them. Per germline, CDR1 LGHNA and CDR2 YNFKEQ. CDR3 sequence reads: CASSHNQGIGETQYF. DNA for the CDR3: TGTGCCAGCAGCCACAATCAGGGGATTGGAGAGACCCAGTACTTC.

This chain joins TRBV5-5 and TRBJ1-1; tentative D call: TRBD1 (5 bases). V lost 7 bases and J lost 1, with 11 bases in between. Germline V gene sequence: CDR1 SGHKS, CDR2 YYEKEE (reference sequence). The CDR3 totals 13 residues. CDR3 nucleotides: TGTGCCAGCGGGTTCGGGACGAACACTGAAGCTTTCTTT. Its protein is CASGFGTNTEAFF.

This sequence joins TRBV9 and TRBJ2-1; 11 nucleotides align to TRBD1. The CDR3 covers 16 residues. J gave up 6 bases and V 6 bases, and 11 bases lay outside the gene matches. Germline CDR1 SGDLS, CDR2 YYNGEE. In nucleotides, the CDR3 is TGTGCCAGCACAACCTCGGGGACAGGGGGTTTCAATGAGCAGTTCTTC. Translation gives CASTTSGTGGFNEQFF.

J is TRBJ1-2 and V is TRBV19; weak D call: TRBD1 (5 bases). V shed 6 bases and J shed 0 bases, with 8 bases lying between them. This CDR3 comprises 13 residues. Germline CDR1 LNHDA, CDR2 SQIVND (reference sequence). The CDR3 protein is CASSKTANYGYTF. CDR3 DNA sequence: TGTGCCAGTAGCAAGACAGCTAACTATGGCTACACCTTC.

The V call is TRBV7-6, the J call TRBJ1-4; D gene unclear. Germline V lookup: CDR1 SGHVS, CDR2 FNYEAQ. Trimming removed 7 bases from V and 0 bases from J, with 9 bases in between. CDR3 length equals 14 residues. The CDR3 region has the DNA TGTGCCAGCAACGATGGGGCAACTAATGAAAAACTGTTTTTT. Amino acids: CASNDGATNEKLFF.

The gene calls are TRBV7-6 and TRBJ2-1; either TRBD1 or TRBD2 may fit D (6 bases each). Germline CDR1 and CDR2: SGHVS and FNYEAQ. V gave up 0 bases and J gave up 7 bases, with 10 bases separating them. The CDR3 sequence is 14 residues long. CDR3 sequence reads: CASSLATRGNEQFF. CDR3 in DNA: TGTGCCAGCAGCTTAGCGACTAGGGGGAATGAGCAGTTCTTC.

The sample holds a few counts of this clone. The chain couples TRBV19 to TRBJ1-5, with 10 bases identical to TRBD1. This CDR3 contains 15 residues. Germline V gene data show CDR1 as LNHDA and CDR2 as SQIVND (reference sequence). V trimming: 3 bases; J trimming: 3 bases; junction bases outside the gene matches: 2. CDR3 sequence (DNA): TGTGCCAGTAGTATGGGACAGGGGTCCAATCAGCCCCAGCATTTT. Its translation: CASSMGQGSNQPQHF.

This CDR3 is CASRFGQETQYF. CDR3 in DNA: TGCGCCAGCAGGTTCGGACAAGAGACCCAGTACTTC. The chain uses TRBV5-1 and TRBJ2-5; no definite D call. Trimming took off 5 bases at V and 2 bases at J, with 7 bases between the two ends. The germline V gene has CDR1 SGHRS and CDR2 YFSETQ. The CDR3 is 12 amino acids.

The chain uses TRBV7-2 and TRBJ2-1; D is undetermined. V was clipped by 0 bases and J by 1 base, with 7 bases between them. The CDR3 length is 15 residues. Germline lookup yields CDR1 SGHTA and CDR2 FQGNSA. CDR3 sequence (DNA): TGTGCCAGCAGCTTAGCTTATGGTTCCTACAATGAGCAGTTCTTC. This translates into CASSLAYGSYNEQFF.

J is TRBJ2-2 and V is TRBV14; D is perhaps TRBD2 (5 bases). This CDR3 spans 15 amino acids. V was clipped by 0 bases and J by 6 bases, with 11 bases between them. Germline CDR1 and CDR2: SGHDN and FVKESK. CDR3 loop: CASSQELGVSGELFF. The CDR3 bases are TGTGCCAGCAGCCAAGAACTAGGAGTGTCCGGGGAGCTGTTTTTT.

The V call is TRBV19, the J call TRBJ2-5; 7 bases align to TRBD2. Germline loops: CDR1 LNHDA, CDR2 SQIVND (reference sequence). The J segment lost 9 bases and the V segment lost 5 bases, leaving 9 bases of the junction unmatched. This CDR3 is built from 13 residues. The CDR3 loop reads CASSPTSLGSQYF. The CDR3 DNA sequence: TGTGCCAGTAGTCCGACTAGCTTAGGGTCCCAGTACTTC.

V is TRBV19 and J is TRBJ1-2; TRBD1 matches at 8 bases. The CDR3 contains 13 residues. V was pared by 6 bases and J by 6 bases, with 6 bases of the junction left unmatched. Germline V lookup: CDR1 LNHDA, CDR2 SQIVND (reference sequence). CDR3 sequence reads: CASSRTGTDGYTF. DNA for the CDR3: TGTGCCAGTAGCAGGACAGGGACCGATGGCTACACCTTC.

The chain is built from TRBV4-1 and TRBJ2-1; TRBD1 matches 7 bases. In germline, CDR1 is MGHRA, CDR2 YSYEKL. CDR3 size: 15 residues. Trimming removed 3 bases from V and 8 bases from J; junction bases left unmatched: 10. The CDR3 DNA reads as TGCGCCAGCAGCCAGTCGGCGACAGGGCTCGATGAGCAGTTCTTC. Its translation is CASSQSATGLDEQFF.

The chain carries TRBV5-4 and TRBJ1-5, with D maybe TRBD1 (5 bases). CDR3 length: 16 amino acids. Germline V CDR1 and CDR2: SGHNT, YYREEE (reference sequence). The germline V and J ends were trimmed by 0 bases and 2 bases, with 12 bases remaining between them. CDR3 bases: TGTGCCAGCAGCTTGGTCGTGGGGCAGGGCAATCAGCCCCAGCATTTT. It is translated as CASSLVVGQGNQPQHF.

The rearrangement links TRBV13 to TRBJ2-3; 11 nucleotides align to TRBD2. With 4 bases clipped from V and 2 bases from J, the junction kept 5 bases outside the gene matches. The CDR3 covers 16 residues. Germline lookup yields CDR1 PRHDT and CDR2 FYEKMQ (reference sequence). The CDR3 reads CASSSPGLAVTDTQYF. CDR3 bases: TGTGCCAGCAGCTCCCCGGGACTAGCGGTCACAGATACGCAGTATTTT. The variable domain in full, completed from reference TRBV13 and TRBJ2-3, reads AAGVIQSPRHLIKEKRETATLKCYPIPRHDTVYWYQQGPGQDPQFLISFYEKMQSDKGSIPDRFSAQQFSDYHSELNMSSLELGDSALYFCASSSPGLAVTDTQYFGPGTRLTVL.

The chain uses TRBV14 and TRBJ1-2; perhaps TRBD1 as D (5 bases). The CDR3 is 15 residues long. Germline values: CDR1 SGHDN, CDR2 FVKESK. V lost 4 bases and J lost 4, with 16 bases in between. The CDR3 DNA reads as TGTGCCAGCAGCCCCGCCCCCACAGGCGCCTATGGCTACACCTTC. Protein: CASSPAPTGAYGYTF.

The chain is built from TRBV5-4 and TRBJ1-4; 7 positions match TRBD1. Germline CDR1 reads SGHNT; CDR2 reads YYREEE (reference sequence). The CDR3 loop spans 16 amino acids. The V gene end was trimmed by 2 bases and the J gene end by 7 bases; junction bases not matched to a gene: 11. Here the CDR3 DNA reads TGTGCCAGCAGCTTCGGCAGGGGGGCATGGGGTGAAAAACTGTTTTTT. It codes for CASSFGRGAWGEKLFF.

The chain uses TRBV19 and TRBJ2-7; a possible D gene is TRBD1 (6 bases). The CDR3 runs to 15 residues. Deletions cut 3 bases from V and 4 bases from J, with 16 bases between. Per the germline V gene, CDR1 is LNHDA and CDR2 is SQIVND (reference sequence). Written as DNA, the CDR3 is TGTGCCAGTAGTATCGGGTCAGGGGATTTGTACGAGCAGTACTTC. It encodes CASSIGSGDLYEQYF.

This clone was counted a single time. J is TRBJ1-2 and V is TRBV6-1, with D unclear. The V gene's germline CDR1 is MNHNS and CDR2 SASEGT. The CDR3 extends over 12 amino acids. Trimming removed 3 bases at V and 5 bases at J, with 7 bases between. Here the CDR3 reads CASSEEWYGYTF. Written as DNA, the CDR3 is TGTGCCAGCAGTGAGGAGTGGTATGGCTACACCTTC.

This sequence joins TRBV6-6 and TRBJ2-7; D is possibly TRBD2 (5 bases). The CDR3 consists of 13 residues. Germline loops: CDR1 MNHNY, CDR2 SVGAGI (reference sequence). V was cut by 8 bases and J by 0 bases, with 11 bases left in between. The CDR3: CASRGILSYEQYF. The CDR3 nucleotides read TGTGCCAGCCGGGGAATTCTCTCCTACGAGCAGTACTTC.

The CDR3 loop reads CASSQGTGNTEAFF. In nucleotides, the CDR3 is TGTGCCAGCTCACAAGGGACGGGGAACACTGAAGCTTTCTTT. V is TRBV18 and J is TRBJ1-1, with D perhaps TRBD1 (5 bases). V lost 4 bases to trimming and J lost 1 base, with 10 bases between them. Germline CDR1 KGHSH, CDR2 LQKENI. The CDR3 is 14 amino acids.